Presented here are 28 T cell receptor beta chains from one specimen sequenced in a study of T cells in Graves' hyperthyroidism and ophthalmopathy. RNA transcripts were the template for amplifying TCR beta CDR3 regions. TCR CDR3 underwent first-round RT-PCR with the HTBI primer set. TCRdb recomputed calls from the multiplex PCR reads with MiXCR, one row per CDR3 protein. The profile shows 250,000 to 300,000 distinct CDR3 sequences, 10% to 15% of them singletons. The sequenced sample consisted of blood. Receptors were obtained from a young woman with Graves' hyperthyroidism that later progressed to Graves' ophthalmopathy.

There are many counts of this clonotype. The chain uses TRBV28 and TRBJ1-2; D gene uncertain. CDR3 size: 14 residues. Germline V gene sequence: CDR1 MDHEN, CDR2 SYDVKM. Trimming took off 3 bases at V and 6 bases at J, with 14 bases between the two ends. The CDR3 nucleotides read TGTGCCAGCAGTTTTCGGCCCCCGGGAGATGGCTACACCTTC. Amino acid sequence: CASSFRPPGDGYTF.

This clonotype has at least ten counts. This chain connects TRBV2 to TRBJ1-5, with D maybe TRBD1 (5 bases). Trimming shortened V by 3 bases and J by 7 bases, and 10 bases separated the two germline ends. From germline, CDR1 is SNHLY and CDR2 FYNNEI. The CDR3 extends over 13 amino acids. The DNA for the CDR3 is TGTGCCAGCAGTGAGGAGGGGTACCAGCCCCAGCATTTT. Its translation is CASSEEGYQPQHF.

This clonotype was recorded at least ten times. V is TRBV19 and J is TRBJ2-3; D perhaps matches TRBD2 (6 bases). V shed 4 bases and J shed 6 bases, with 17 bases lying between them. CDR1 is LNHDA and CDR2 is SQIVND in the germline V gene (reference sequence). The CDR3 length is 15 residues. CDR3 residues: CASSNGGDLLDTQYF. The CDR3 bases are TGTGCCAGTAGTAACGGGGGAGACCTCCTGGATACGCAGTATTTT. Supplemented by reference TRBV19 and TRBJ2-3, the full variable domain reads DGGITQSPKYLFRKEGQNVTLSCEQNLNHDAMYWYRQDPGQGLRLIYYSQIVNDFQKGDIAEGYSVSREKKESFPLTVTSAQKNPTAFYLCASSNGGDLLDTQYFGPGTRLTVL.

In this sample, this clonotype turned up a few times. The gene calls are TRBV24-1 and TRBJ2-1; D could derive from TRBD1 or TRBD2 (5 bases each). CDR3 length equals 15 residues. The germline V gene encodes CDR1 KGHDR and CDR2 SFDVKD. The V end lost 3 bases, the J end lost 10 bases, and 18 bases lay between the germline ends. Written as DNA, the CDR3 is TGTGCCACCAGTGATACGGGACGGCACCTCGGAGAGCAGTTCTTC. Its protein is CATSDTGRHLGEQFF.

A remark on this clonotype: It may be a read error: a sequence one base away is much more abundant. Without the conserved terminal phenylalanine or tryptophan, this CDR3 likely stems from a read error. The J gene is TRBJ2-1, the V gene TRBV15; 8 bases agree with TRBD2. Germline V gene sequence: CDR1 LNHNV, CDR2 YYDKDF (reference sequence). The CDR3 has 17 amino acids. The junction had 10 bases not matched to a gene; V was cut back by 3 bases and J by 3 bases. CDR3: CATSSIRIGTSYNEQFS. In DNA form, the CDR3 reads TGTGCCACCAGCAGTATAAGAATCGGGACTAGCTACAATGAGCAGTTCTCC.

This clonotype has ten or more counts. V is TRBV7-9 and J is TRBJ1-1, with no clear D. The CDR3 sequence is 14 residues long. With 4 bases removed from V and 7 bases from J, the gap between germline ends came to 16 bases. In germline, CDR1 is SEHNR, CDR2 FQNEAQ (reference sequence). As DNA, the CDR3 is TGTGCCAGCAGCTACTCTGCGGAGTCGCTTGAAGCTTTCTTT. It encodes CASSYSAESLEAFF.

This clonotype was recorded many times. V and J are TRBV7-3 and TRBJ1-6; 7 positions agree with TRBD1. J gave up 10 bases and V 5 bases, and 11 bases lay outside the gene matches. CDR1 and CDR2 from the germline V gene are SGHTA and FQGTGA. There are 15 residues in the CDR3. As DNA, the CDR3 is TGTGCCAGCAGCCCCCTTGACAGGGTTACCTCACCCCTCCACTTT. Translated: CASSPLDRVTSPLHF.

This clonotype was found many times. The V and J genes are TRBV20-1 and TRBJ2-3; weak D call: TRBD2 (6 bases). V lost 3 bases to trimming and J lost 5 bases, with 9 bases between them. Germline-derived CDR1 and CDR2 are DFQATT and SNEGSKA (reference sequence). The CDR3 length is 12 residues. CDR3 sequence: CSASGGIDTQYF. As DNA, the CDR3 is TGCAGTGCTAGTGGAGGGATAGATACGCAGTATTTT.

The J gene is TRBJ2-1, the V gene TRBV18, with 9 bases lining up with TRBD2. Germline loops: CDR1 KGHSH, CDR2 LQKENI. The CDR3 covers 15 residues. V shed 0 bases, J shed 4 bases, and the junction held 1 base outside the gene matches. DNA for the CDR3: TGTGCCAGCTCACCACCGAGCGGGGGGTACAATGAGCAGTTCTTC. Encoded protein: CASSPPSGGYNEQFF.

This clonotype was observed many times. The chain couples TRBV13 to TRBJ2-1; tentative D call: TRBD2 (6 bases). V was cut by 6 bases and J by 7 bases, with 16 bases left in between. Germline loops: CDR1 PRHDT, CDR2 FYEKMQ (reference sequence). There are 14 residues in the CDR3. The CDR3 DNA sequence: TGTGCCAGCAGACCCCTTTCGGAGGGAAATGAGCAGTTCTTC. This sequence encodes CASRPLSEGNEQFF. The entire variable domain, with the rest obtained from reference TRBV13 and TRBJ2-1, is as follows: AAGVIQSPRHLIKEKRETATLKCYPIPRHDTVYWYQQGPGQDPQFLISFYEKMQSDKGSIPDRFSAQQFSDYHSELNMSSLELGDSALYFCASRPLSEGNEQFFGPGTRLTVL.

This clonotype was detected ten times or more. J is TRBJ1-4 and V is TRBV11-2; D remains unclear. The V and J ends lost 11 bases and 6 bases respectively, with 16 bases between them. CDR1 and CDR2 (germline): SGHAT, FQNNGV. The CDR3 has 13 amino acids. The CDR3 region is CALTQRLDEKLFF. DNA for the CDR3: TGTGCCCTAACTCAGAGATTGGATGAAAAACTGTTTTTT.

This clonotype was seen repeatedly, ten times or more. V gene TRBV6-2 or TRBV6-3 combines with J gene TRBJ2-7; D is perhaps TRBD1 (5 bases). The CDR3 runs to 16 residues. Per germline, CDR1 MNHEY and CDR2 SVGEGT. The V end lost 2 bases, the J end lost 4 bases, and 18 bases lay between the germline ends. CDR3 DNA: TGTGCCAGCAGTTACAGGAGTACAGGCTTCGGTTACGAGCAGTACTTC. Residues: CASSYRSTGFGYEQYF.

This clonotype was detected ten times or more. The CDR3 coding sequence is TGCAGTGCTAGAGTTCCCGCCAGTGCCGTCGAGCAGTACTTC. Protein sequence: CSARVPASAVEQYF. The chain carries TRBV20-1 and TRBJ2-7, with D hard to call. Germline V gene sequence: CDR1 DFQATT, CDR2 SNEGSKA (reference sequence). The CDR3 sequence is 14 residues long. V was shortened by 1 base and J by 6 bases, with 16 bases between the two germline ends.

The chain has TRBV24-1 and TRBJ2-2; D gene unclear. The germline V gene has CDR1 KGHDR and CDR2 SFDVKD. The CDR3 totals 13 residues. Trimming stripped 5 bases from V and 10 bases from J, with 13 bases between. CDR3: CATSVQAGEELFF. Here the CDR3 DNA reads TGTGCCACCAGTGTCCAGGCCGGAGAGGAGCTGTTTTTT.

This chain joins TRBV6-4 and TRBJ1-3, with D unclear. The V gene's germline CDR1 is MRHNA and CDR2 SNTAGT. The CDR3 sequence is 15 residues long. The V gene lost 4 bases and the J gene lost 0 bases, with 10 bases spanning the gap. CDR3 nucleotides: TGTGCCAGCAGTGGAAAACAGAGCTCTGGAAACACCATATATTTT. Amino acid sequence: CASSGKQSSGNTIYF.

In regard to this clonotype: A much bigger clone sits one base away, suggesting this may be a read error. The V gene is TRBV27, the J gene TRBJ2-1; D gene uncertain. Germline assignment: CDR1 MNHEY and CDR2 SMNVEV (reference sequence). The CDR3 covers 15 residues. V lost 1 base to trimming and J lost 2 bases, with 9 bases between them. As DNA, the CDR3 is TGTGCCAGCAGTTTATGGCGGAGCGCCTACAATGAGCAGTTCTTC. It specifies CASSLWRSAYNEQFF.

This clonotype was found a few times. DNA for the CDR3: TGTGCCAGCAGCTTAGAGGCGGGGCGGGGCGAGCAGTACTTC. Its translation: CASSLEAGRGEQYF. This chain uses TRBV11-3 with TRBJ2-7, with D possibly being TRBD2 (6 bases). Germline V gene lookup returns CDR1 SGHNT and CDR2 YENEEA. The CDR3 has 14 amino acids. Trimming removed 0 bases from V and 6 bases from J, with 12 bases in between.

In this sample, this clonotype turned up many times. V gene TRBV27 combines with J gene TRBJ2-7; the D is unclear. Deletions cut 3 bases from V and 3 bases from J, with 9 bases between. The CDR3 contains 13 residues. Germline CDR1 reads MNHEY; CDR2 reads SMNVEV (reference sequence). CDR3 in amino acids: CASSLGRNYEQYF. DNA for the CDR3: TGTGCCAGCAGTTTGGGCAGAAACTACGAGCAGTACTTC.

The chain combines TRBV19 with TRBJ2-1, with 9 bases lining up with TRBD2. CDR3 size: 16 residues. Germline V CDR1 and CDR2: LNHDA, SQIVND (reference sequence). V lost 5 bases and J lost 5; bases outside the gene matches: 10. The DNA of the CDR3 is TGTGCCAGTAGTCGAGATGGCGGGAGGGCAAACAATGAGCAGTTCTTC. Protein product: CASSRDGGRANNEQFF.

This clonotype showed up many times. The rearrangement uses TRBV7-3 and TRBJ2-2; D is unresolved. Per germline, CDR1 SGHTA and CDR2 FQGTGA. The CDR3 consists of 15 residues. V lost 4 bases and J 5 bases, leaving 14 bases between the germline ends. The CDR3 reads CASSSDPRRTGELFF. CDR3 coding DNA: TGTGCCAGCAGCTCCGACCCCCGACGGACCGGGGAGCTGTTTTTT.

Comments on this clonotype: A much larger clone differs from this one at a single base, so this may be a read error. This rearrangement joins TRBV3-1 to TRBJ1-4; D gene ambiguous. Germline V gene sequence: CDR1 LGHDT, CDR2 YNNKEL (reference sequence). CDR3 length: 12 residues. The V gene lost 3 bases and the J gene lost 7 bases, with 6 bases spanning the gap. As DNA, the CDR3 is TGTGCCAGCAGCCACGAGGCTGAAAAACTGTTTTTT. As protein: CASSHEAEKLFF.

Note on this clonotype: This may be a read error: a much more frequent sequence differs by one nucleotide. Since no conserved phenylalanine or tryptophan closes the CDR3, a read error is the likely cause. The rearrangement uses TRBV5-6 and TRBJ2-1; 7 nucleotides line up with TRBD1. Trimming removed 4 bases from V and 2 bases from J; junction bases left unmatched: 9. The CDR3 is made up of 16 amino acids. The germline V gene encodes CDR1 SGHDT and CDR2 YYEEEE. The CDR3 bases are TGTGCCAGCAGCCCGATAACAGGGGAGACCTACAATGAGCAGTTCTAC. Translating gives CASSPITGETYNEQFY.

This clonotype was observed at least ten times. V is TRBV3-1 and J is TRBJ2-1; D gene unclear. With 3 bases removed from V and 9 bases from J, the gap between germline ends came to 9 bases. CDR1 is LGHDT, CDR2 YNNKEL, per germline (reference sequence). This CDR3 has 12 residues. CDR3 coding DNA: TGTGCCAGCAGCCACAGGTGGGGTGAGCAGTTCTTC. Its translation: CASSHRWGEQFF.

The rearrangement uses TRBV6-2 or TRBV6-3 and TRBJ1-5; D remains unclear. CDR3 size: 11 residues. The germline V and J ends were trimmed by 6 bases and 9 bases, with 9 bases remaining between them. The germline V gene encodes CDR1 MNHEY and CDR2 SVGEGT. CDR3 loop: CASRADRPQHF. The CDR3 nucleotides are TGTGCCAGCAGGGCGGATCGGCCCCAGCATTTT.

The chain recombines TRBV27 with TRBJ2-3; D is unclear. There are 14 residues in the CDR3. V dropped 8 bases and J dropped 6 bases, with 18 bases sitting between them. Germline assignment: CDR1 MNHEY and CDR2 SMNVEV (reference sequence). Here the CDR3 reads CASGPVGRWDTQYF. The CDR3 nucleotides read TGTGCCAGCGGCCCCGTGGGTAGGTGGGATACGCAGTATTTT.

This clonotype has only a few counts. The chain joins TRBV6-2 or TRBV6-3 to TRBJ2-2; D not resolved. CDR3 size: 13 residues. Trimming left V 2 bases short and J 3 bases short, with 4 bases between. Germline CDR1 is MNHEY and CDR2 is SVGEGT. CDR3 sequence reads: CASSYLDTGELFF. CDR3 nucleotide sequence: TGTGCCAGCAGTTACCTGGACACCGGGGAGCTGTTTTTT.

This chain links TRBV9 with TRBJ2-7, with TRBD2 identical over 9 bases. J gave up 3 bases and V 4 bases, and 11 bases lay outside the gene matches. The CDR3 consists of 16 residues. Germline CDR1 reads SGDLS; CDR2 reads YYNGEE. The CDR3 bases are TGTGCCAGCAGCATCTCCTCGACACTAGCGGGCTACGAGCAGTACTTC. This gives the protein CASSISSTLAGYEQYF.

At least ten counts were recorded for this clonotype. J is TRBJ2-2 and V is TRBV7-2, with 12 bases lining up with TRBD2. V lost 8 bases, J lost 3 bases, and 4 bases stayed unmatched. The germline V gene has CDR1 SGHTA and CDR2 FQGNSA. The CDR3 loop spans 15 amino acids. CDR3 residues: CASGRLAGDTGELFF. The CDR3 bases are TGTGCCAGCGGCAGACTAGCGGGAGACACCGGGGAGCTGTTTTTT.